A selection of T cell receptor beta chains follows, all from one sample in a study of blood T cell repertoires in COVID-19. Using immunoSEQ multiplex PCR, the repertoire was profiled, and TCRdb retains in-frame clones only, with some absent. Among over 130,000 clones, roughly 81% were seen once, and the ten largest hold roughly 3.4%. Sequencing was carried out using PBMCs or T cells enriched from blood (not recorded which). The receptors shown here come from a woman aged 50 to 65 with acute COVID-19. CDR3s include the opening cysteine and the closing phenylalanine or tryptophan. The D gene is left open where the match is weak. Only part of the rows carry a size: once, few, many, or a class if the clone is expanded.

abundance,j_gene,len,d_gene,v_gene,CDR3aa,CDR3nt
.,TRBJ2-7,13,.,TRBV21-1,CASSRRQEYEQYF,TGTGCCAGCAGCCGGAGACAGGAATACGAGCAGTACTTC
.,TRBJ2-3,17,.,TRBV7-9,CASSGLTSFASTDTQYF,TGTGCCAGCAGCGGCCTAACTAGCTTTGCTAGCACAGATACGCAGTATTTT
.,TRBJ2-3,15,TRBD2,TRBV10-3,CAISVGTSGTDTQYF,TGTGCCATCAGTGTCGGGACTAGTGGCACAGATACGCAGTATTTT
.,TRBJ1-2,15,.,TRBV9,CASSVDVPGIYGYTF,TGTGCCAGCAGCGTAGATGTGCCGGGAATCTATGGCTACACCTTC
few,TRBJ1-6,13,TRBD1,TRBV19,CASTNTGDSPLHF,TGTGCCAGTACAAACACAGGGGATTCACCCCTCCACTTT
.,TRBJ2-5,14,.,TRBV6-1,CASSESGLQETQYF,TGTGCCAGCAGTGAATCGGGGTTGCAAGAGACCCAGTACTTC
.,TRBJ2-7,14,.,TRBV11-2,CASSSPQGSYEQYF,TGTGCCAGCAGCTCCCCCCAGGGTTCCTACGAGCAGTACTTC
.,TRBJ2-3,17,.,TRBV21-1,CASSPVGGRNSTDTQYF,TGTGCCAGCAGCCCCGTCGGGGGGCGCAATAGCACAGATACGCAGTATTTT
.,TRBJ2-7,14,TRBD2,TRBV29-1,CSRRLAGGPGEQYF,TGCAGCCGACGACTAGCGGGAGGGCCGGGGGAGCAGTACTTC
.,TRBJ2-5,16,TRBD2,TRBV6-2/TRBV6-3,CASSYRTSGFQETQYF,TGTGCCAGCAGTTACCGGACTAGCGGGTTCCAAGAGACCCAGTACTTC
.,TRBJ2-1,20,TRBD2,TRBV4-2,CASSQDGASGRASSYNEQFF,TGTGCCAGCAGCCAAGATGGGGCTAGCGGGAGGGCCAGTTCCTACAATGAGCAGTTCTTC
.,TRBJ2-5,17,TRBD2,TRBV11-3,CASSLAGLAGEGETQYF,TGTGCCAGCAGCTTAGCGGGACTAGCGGGGGAGGGGGAGACCCAGTACTTC
.,TRBJ1-2,15,TRBD1,TRBV6-5,CASRPNRGTNYGYTF,TGTGCCAGCAGACCCAACAGGGGGACTAACTATGGCTACACCTTC
.,TRBJ2-5,17,TRBD2,TRBV5-1,CASSLETSGRNSGTQYF,TGCGCCAGCAGCTTGGAGACTAGCGGGAGAAATTCCGGGACCCAGTACTTC
.,TRBJ1-5,15,TRBD1,TRBV6-6,CASSYSGGGNQPQHF,TGTGCCAGCAGTTATTCAGGGGGTGGCAATCAGCCCCAGCATTTT
.,TRBJ1-4,13,TRBD1,TRBV18,CASSQGAHEKLFF,TGTGCCAGCTCCCAGGGGGCTCATGAAAAACTGTTTTTT
.,TRBJ1-4,15,TRBD1,TRBV4-2,CASSSTGTGGEKLFF,TGTGCCAGCAGCTCGACTGGGACAGGGGGGGAAAAACTGTTTTTT
.,TRBJ2-1,11,.,TRBV6-6,CASSPLDEQFF,TGTGCCAGCAGTCCCCTCGATGAGCAGTTCTTC
.,TRBJ1-1,16,.,TRBV29-1,CSVEEGGVVMNTEAFF,TGCAGCGTTGAAGAAGGGGGGGTAGTTATGAACACTGAAGCTTTCTTT
once,TRBJ1-4,16,.,TRBV2,CATKEIGGATNEKLFF,TGTGCCACCAAGGAGATCGGGGGTGCAACTAATGAAAAACTGTTTTTT
.,TRBJ2-1,14,.,TRBV24-1,CATSDKTQVNEQFF,TGTGCCACCAGTGACAAAACCCAGGTCAATGAGCAGTTCTTC
few,TRBJ2-1,14,TRBD2,TRBV7-8,CASSPPGGSYEQFF,TGTGCCAGCAGCCCGCCGGGCGGGAGCTATGAGCAGTTCTTC
.,TRBJ2-4,11,.,TRBV30,CAWSVENIQYF,TGTGCCTGGAGTGTAGAGAACATTCAGTACTTC
.,TRBJ2-3,15,TRBD2,TRBV2,CASRRTSVGTDTQYF,TGTGCCAGCAGACGGACTAGCGTCGGCACAGATACGCAGTATTTT
.,TRBJ1-1,13,.,TRBV5-6,CASSLTVNTEAFF,TGTGCCAGCAGCCTGACAGTTAACACTGAAGCTTTCTTT
.,TRBJ2-3,11,.,TRBV2,CASMENLTQYF,TGTGCCAGCATGGAGAATCTTACGCAGTATTTT
once,TRBJ1-1,15,.,TRBV7-3,CASSLTAGSDTEAFF,TGTGCCAGCAGCTTAACAGCAGGGTCGGACACTGAAGCTTTCTTT
.,TRBJ1-5,14,.,TRBV6-6,CASRLGQNNQPQHF,TGTGCCAGCAGACTCGGACAGAACAATCAGCCCCAGCATTTT
.,TRBJ2-7,14,TRBD1,TRBV6-5,CASIRDRGPYEQYF,TGTGCCAGCATTAGGGACAGGGGGCCTTACGAGCAGTACTTC
.,TRBJ2-5,15,TRBD1,TRBV11-2,CASSAQGALQETQYF,TGTGCCAGCAGCGCACAGGGGGCCCTACAAGAGACCCAGTACTTC
.,TRBJ2-7,11,.,TRBV7-9,CASSQPGEQYF,TGTGCCAGCAGCCAGCCGGGGGAGCAGTACTTC
.,TRBJ2-1,15,TRBD1,TRBV14,CASSQGQGVYNEQFF,TGTGCCAGCAGCCAGGGACAGGGGGTTTACAATGAGCAGTTCTTC
.,TRBJ1-3,16,.,TRBV9,CASSVLDTHSGNTIYF,TGTGCCAGCAGCGTGTTGGACACCCACTCTGGAAACACCATATATTTT